This TCR beta chain was profiled in a study of T cells in women clearing cervical HPV infection. Points on this clone: The read terminates 3 residues ahead of where the CDR3 ends, so the germline J gene completes it.

The CDR3 covers 12 residues. CDR1 SEHNR and CDR2 FQNEAQ come from the germline V gene (reference sequence). Measured with immunoSEQ multiplex PCR; TCRdb has only the in-frame clones, and not every one. The sample data list around 39,000 clones. This receptor was obtained from a woman aged 18 to 75 with a cervical HPV16 infection that either progressed to CIN3+ or cleared (not recorded which). The genes are TRBV7-9 and TRBJ1-2, with D perhaps matching TRBD1 (6 bases). Sequenced input: blood buffy coat. The CDR3: CASSSTGNDYTF. The part of the CDR3 DNA that was read is TGTGCCAGCAGCTCCACAGGGAACGAC.